This T cell receptor (beta chain) was captured by sequencing in a study of vaccination and CD4 T cells after COVID-19. Overall study findings and caveats: Post-vaccination, and not before, a median about 90% of reactive clones appeared in convalescent patients. When vaccine-specific clones from convalescent patients were examined, 304 of 307 were spike mono-reactive.

Sequencing of the DNA from cultured CD4+ T cells was carried out with the Oncomine TCR Beta short-read assay. TCRdb analysed the PCR reads with MiXCR anew, one entry per CDR3 protein. The sample lists 14,000 or so distinct CDR3 sequences, less than 65% occurring once. The treatment: approximately 9-day PBMC culture with coronavirus spike peptide pools or control peptides (ViraFEST assay). ViraFEST stimulated the growth of antigen-specific T cells using peptide pools and subsequently profiled their TCRs by sequencing. It was with about 10 IU/ml IL-2 and approximately 9.7 ug/ml peptide pools that approximately 2 million PBMCs per well were cultured. This CDR3 is 15 amino acids long. CDR1 SGHTS and CDR2 YDEGEE come from the germline V gene. Trimming removed 4 bases from V and 4 bases from J; junction bases left unmatched: 10. Note on this clonotype: Its target is unknown.

This TCR came from a human donor who had recovered from COVID-19. V gene TRBV5-8 combines with J gene TRBJ2-5, with 7 bases aligning to TRBD1. The input for sequencing was CD4+ T cells from blood, cultured in vitro, taken before SARS-CoV-2 vaccination. The CDR3 is CASSQENRGGETQYF. CDR3 nucleotides: TGTGCCAGCAGCCAGGAAAACAGGGGTGGAGAGACCCAGTACTTC.